The 9 T cell receptor beta chains in this list originate from one sample, sequenced in a study of cytomegalovirus exposure and HLA in healthy donors. The primer mix had 60 Vbeta and 13 Jbeta primers. Some clones are missing from TCRdb's copy, which holds only in-frame ones; the method was immunoSEQ multiplex PCR. The sample includes around 300,000 clones, roughly 70% seen only once; the top ten take roughly 2.4%. Sequenced input: PBMCs. These receptors all come from a female donor in good health and CMV-seronegative.

The V gene is TRBV7-6, the J gene TRBJ2-7; maybe TRBD2 (6 bases). The CDR3 has 14 amino acids. Trimming cost V 0 bases and J 3 bases, with 9 bases left between them. In germline, CDR1 is SGHVS, CDR2 FNYEAQ. CDR3 sequence (DNA): TGTGCCAGCAGCTTAGCTGGGGACTTCTACGAGCAGTACTTC. Protein product: CASSLAGDFYEQYF.

The rearrangement links TRBV19 to TRBJ2-1; D not certain. Per germline, CDR1 LNHDA and CDR2 SQIVND (reference sequence). CDR3 length: 16 residues. V lost 2 bases and J 5 bases, leaving 16 bases between the germline ends. The DNA for the CDR3 is TGTGCCAGTAGTATAACGACGCTGACAACAAACAATGAGCAGTTCTTC. Its protein is CASSITTLTTNNEQFF. Full variable domain (missing parts from reference TRBV19 and TRBJ2-1): DGGITQSPKYLFRKEGQNVTLSCEQNLNHDAMYWYRQDPGQGLRLIYYSQIVNDFQKGDIAEGYSVSREKKESFPLTVTSAQKNPTAFYLCASSITTLTTNNEQFFGPGTRLTVL.

The chain links TRBV18 to TRBJ2-7; D might be TRBD1 (5 bases). The V end was cut by 1 base, the J end by 5 bases, with 15 bases between. Per the germline V gene, CDR1 is KGHSH and CDR2 is LQKENI. The CDR3 covers 15 residues. CDR3 sequence (DNA): TGTGCCAGCTCACCACAAATTACAGGCTTGGACGAGCAGTACTTC. Its protein is CASSPQITGLDEQYF.

The V gene is TRBV10-1, the J gene TRBJ2-5, with a tentative D call TRBD2 (6 bases). The CDR3 loop spans 15 amino acids. The V gene's germline CDR1 is WNHNN and CDR2 SYGVQD (reference sequence). The V end lost 6 bases, the J end lost 1 base, and 15 bases lay between the germline ends. The chain's CDR3 is CASSNEPAGQETQYF. The CDR3 bases are TGCGCCAGCAGCAACGAACCAGCGGGCCAAGAGACCCAGTACTTC.

The rearrangement joins TRBV7-9 to TRBJ1-2, with 7 bases that match TRBD1. The CDR3 contains 13 residues. Trimming cost V 3 bases and J 5 bases; bases outside gene matches: 3. Germline V CDR1 and CDR2: SEHNR, FQNEAQ (reference sequence). CDR3 sequence (DNA): TGTGCCAGCAGCTTCACGACAGGGTATGGCTACACCTTC. Its protein product is CASSFTTGYGYTF.

The CDR3 sequence: CASKLAGGEETQYF. For the CDR3, the DNA is TGTGCCAGTAAACTAGCGGGAGGTGAAGAGACCCAGTACTTC. The chain carries TRBV19 and TRBJ2-5, with TRBD2 identical over 12 bases. J lost 3 bases, V lost 7 bases, and 3 bases had no gene match. Germline CDR1 and CDR2: LNHDA and SQIVND (reference sequence). This CDR3 comprises 14 residues. The full variable domain, completed using reference TRBV19 and TRBJ2-5, is DGGITQSPKYLFRKEGQNVTLSCEQNLNHDAMYWYRQDPGQGLRLIYYSQIVNDFQKGDIAEGYSVSREKKESFPLTVTSAQKNPTAFYLCASKLAGGEETQYFGPGTRLLVL.

The genes are TRBV21-1 and TRBJ2-3; TRBD2, the table's D call, lacks a check against the DNA. TRBV21-1 is marked as a pseudogene. The CDR3 has 19 amino acids. CDR3 nucleotides: TGTGCCAGCACCCCCGCATCATTCCTTAGCGGGTGGAGCACAGATACGCAGTATTTT. It encodes CASTPASFLSGWSTDTQYF.

The J gene is TRBJ2-7, the V gene TRBV5-8; D is unclear. Trimming cost V 1 base and J 3 bases, with 5 bases left between them. The CDR3 runs 12 residues. Germline V CDR1 and CDR2: SGHTS, YDEGEE. In DNA, the CDR3 is TGTGCCAGCAGCTTGTCTGTCTACGAGCAGTACTTC. Encoded protein: CASSLSVYEQYF.

This clone was found a few times. The V gene is TRBV4-1, the J gene TRBJ2-7; D is ambiguous. V was pared by 1 base and J by 8 bases, with 12 bases between. The CDR3 has 13 amino acids. CDR1 is MGHRA, CDR2 YSYEKL, per germline. The CDR3 sequence: CASSQVSIDKQYF. Here the CDR3 DNA reads TGCGCCAGCAGCCAAGTTAGTATTGACAAGCAGTACTTC.